The rows below give T cell receptor beta chains drawn from one sample of a study of CD8 T cells in ankylosing spondylitis. TCRdb independently ran MiXCR on the 5' RACE reads; one entry per CDR3 protein. The table lists around 330,000 distinct CDR3 sequences, around 10% of them singletons. The sample taken for sequencing was blood, either unsorted or a sorted T cell fraction (not recorded which). The origin of the receptors is a female donor with ankylosing spondylitis or in good health (not recorded which). The CDR3 runs from the conserved cysteine through the conserved F or W. A D gene is named only where the DNA matches it firmly. Expanded clones are given a class, and other clones once, few, many or no size at all.

>TRBD1|TRBJ1-1|TRBV9|many
CASSVVGGTTEAFF
TGTGCCAGCAGCGTAGTAGGGGGCACCACTGAAGCTTTCTTT
>.|TRBJ1-1|TRBV6-1|many
CASSRDYGPTEAFF
TGTGCCAGCAGCCGCGATTACGGCCCCACTGAAGCTTTCTTT
>.|TRBJ2-1|TRBV20-1|many
CSASGQAGASYNEQFF
TGCAGTGCTAGTGGTCAGGCGGGGGCCTCCTACAATGAGCAGTTCTTC
>.|TRBJ2-3|TRBV28|many
CASSLYSTTDTQYF
TGTGCCAGCAGTTTGTACTCAACCACAGATACGCAGTATTTT
>.|TRBJ2-3|TRBV20-1|many
CSARRLVMDTDTQYF
TGCAGTGCTAGAAGACTAGTGATGGACACAGATACGCAGTATTTT
>TRBD1|TRBJ1-2|TRBV15|few
CATSRDPGQFYGYTF
TGTGCCACCAGCAGAGATCCGGGACAGTTCTATGGCTACACCTTC
>.|TRBJ1-4|TRBV10-3|many
CAISEFNGEKLFF
TGTGCCATCAGTGAATTCAACGGGGAAAAACTGTTTTTT
>TRBD2|TRBJ2-1|TRBV10-3|.
CATRLAGELNEQFF
TGTGCCACACGACTAGCGGGAGAATTGAATGAGCAGTTCTTC
>.|TRBJ1-5|TRBV20-1|.
CSIRGQYSNQPQHF
TGCAGTATCCGAGGGCAGTACAGCAATCAGCCCCAGCATTTT
>TRBD2|TRBJ2-5|TRBV20-1|.
CSAKRLAETQYF
TGCAGTGCTAAAAGACTAGCGGAGACCCAGTACTTC
>TRBD2|TRBJ2-7|TRBV5-1|many
CASSFRGDYNYEQYF
TGCGCCAGCAGCTTCCGCGGGGACTACAACTACGAGCAGTACTTC
>TRBD2|TRBJ2-5|TRBV10-3|many
CAISLLAGAQETQYF
TGTGCCATCAGCCTCCTAGCGGGGGCTCAAGAGACCCAGTACTTC
>.|TRBJ2-7|TRBV11-2|many
CASSSWASYEQYF
TGTGCCAGCAGCTCCTGGGCTTCATACGAGCAGTACTTC
>.|TRBJ1-4|TRBV10-3|many
CATRGGTNEKLFF
TGTGCCACCCGGGGAGGGACTAATGAAAAACTGTTTTTT
>TRBD1|TRBJ2-7|TRBV12-3/TRBV12-4|many
CATRDRLSYEQYF
TGTGCCACCCGGGACAGGCTATCCTACGAGCAGTACTTC
>.|TRBJ1-5|TRBV7-9|.
CASSSWTADSNQPQHF
TGTGCCAGCAGCTCCTGGACGGCTGATAGCAATCAGCCCCAGCATTTT
>TRBD1|TRBJ1-6|TRBV20-1|.
CSAPGGGYNSALHF
TGCAGTGCGCCAGGGGGGGGCTATAATTCAGCCCTCCACTTT
>TRBD2|TRBJ2-3|TRBV25-1|.
CASFQRGMQYF
TGTGCCAGCTTTCAGCGGGGGATGCAGTATTTT
>.|TRBJ1-3|TRBV11-2|many
CASTSAPGAIYF
TGTGCCAGCACCTCAGCCCCGGGGGCCATATATTTT
>TRBD1|TRBJ2-1|TRBV29-1|few
CSVEDPDRVAYNEQFF
TGCAGCGTTGAAGACCCAGACAGGGTGGCCTACAATGAGCAGTTCTTC
>.|TRBJ2-2|TRBV20-1|.
CSAPREPGELFF
TGCAGTGCCCCAAGGGAGCCCGGGGAGCTGTTTTTT
>TRBD1|TRBJ2-7|TRBV5-1|.
CASSFEQGSSEQYF
TGCGCCAGCAGCTTTGAACAGGGGAGTTCCGAGCAGTACTTC
>TRBD2|TRBJ2-1|TRBV6-1|.
CASQGLAGNEQFF
TGTGCCAGCCAGGGACTAGCCGGCAATGAGCAGTTCTTC
>.|TRBJ2-3|TRBV20-1|many
CSARDRRLGGDTQYF
TGCAGTGCTAGAGATAGGCGACTAGGTGGAGATACGCAGTATTTT
>.|TRBJ2-7|TRBV4-2|many
CASSHTRGTPSYEQYF
TGTGCCAGCAGCCACACCAGAGGAACACCATCCTACGAGCAGTACTTC
>.|TRBJ2-7|TRBV12-3/TRBV12-4|few
CASSFMGRADEQYF
TGTGCCAGCAGTTTCATGGGGCGGGCGGACGAGCAGTACTTC
>TRBD2|TRBJ2-3|TRBV10-3|.
CAISERKLAGIKDTQYF
TGTGCCATCAGTGAGAGGAAACTAGCGGGAATTAAAGATACGCAGTATTTT
>.|TRBJ1-2|TRBV7-2|.
CASSFRATGPGYGYTF
TGTGCCAGCAGCTTTAGGGCTACAGGGCCGGGCTATGGCTACACCTTC
>TRBD2|TRBJ2-5|TRBV20-1|once
CSAVRGGETQYF
TGCAGTGCCGTCCGGGGGGGAGAGACCCAGTACTTC
>.|TRBJ2-5|TRBV20-1|many
CSARRTKQETQYF
TGCAGTGCTAGAAGGACTAAACAAGAGACCCAGTACTTC
>.|TRBJ1-5|TRBV20-1|many
CSALEGGDQPQHF
TGCAGTGCTTTGGAGGGGGGCGATCAGCCCCAGCATTTT
>TRBD1|TRBJ1-4|TRBV5-1|many
CASSSSGTATNEKLFF
TGCGCCAGCAGCTCATCAGGGACAGCAACTAATGAAAAACTGTTTTTT
>TRBD1|TRBJ2-2|TRBV12-3/TRBV12-4|many
CASTPVDRFTGELFF
TGTGCCAGCACCCCCGTGGACAGGTTCACCGGGGAGCTGTTTTTT
>TRBD1|TRBJ1-1|TRBV15|many
CATSRGLTGGSAEAFF
TGTGCCACCAGCAGAGGATTGACAGGGGGCTCCGCTGAAGCTTTCTTT
>TRBD1|TRBJ2-7|TRBV10-2|.
CASSDRGKQAEQYF
TGCGCCAGCAGTGACAGGGGGAAACAGGCAGAGCAGTACTTC
>TRBD1|TRBJ1-2|TRBV12-3/TRBV12-4|many
CASSFPVVGTGYFGYTF
TGTGCCAGCAGTTTTCCCGTCGTCGGGACAGGGTATTTTGGCTACACCTTC
>TRBD1|TRBJ2-5|TRBV5-1|many
CASSSGQRETQYF
TGTGCCAGCAGCTCGGGACAGAGAGAGACCCAGTACTTC
>.|TRBJ1-1|TRBV5-6|many
CASSFAPGNPDTEAFF
TGTGCCAGCAGCTTTGCCCCGGGCAACCCAGACACTGAAGCTTTCTTT
>TRBD2|TRBJ2-1|TRBV12-3/TRBV12-4|many
CASSRGTSGYNEQFF
TGTGCCAGCAGCCGGGGGACTAGCGGTTACAATGAGCAGTTCTTC
>TRBD2|TRBJ2-7|TRBV29-1|many
CSVPVGGSYEQYF
TGCAGCGTCCCCGTCGGGGGGTCCTACGAGCAGTACTTC
>.|TRBJ2-3|TRBV27|many
CASSLSSYTDTQYF
TGTGCCAGCAGTTTATCCAGCTACACAGATACGCAGTATTTT
>.|TRBJ2-4|TRBV7-2|many
CASSLSQRVDIQYF
TGTGCCAGCAGCTTAAGTCAGCGCGTAGACATTCAGTACTTC
>.|TRBJ2-5|TRBV29-1|many
CSVRQEETQYF
TGCAGCGTCCGTCAGGAAGAGACCCAGTACTTC
>TRBD1|TRBJ2-7|TRBV20-1|many
CSAHARAQGANSYYEQYF
TGCAGTGCTCACGCCCGGGCGCAGGGGGCGAATAGCTACTACGAGCAGTACTTC
>TRBD1|TRBJ1-2|TRBV12-3/TRBV12-4|many
CASSPGTVYGYTF
TGTGCCAGCAGCCCCGGGACAGTCTATGGCTACACCTTC
>.|TRBJ1-2|TRBV12-3/TRBV12-4|few
CASSFVSASNYGYTF
TGTGCCAGCAGTTTCGTCAGCGCCTCTAACTATGGCTACACCTTC
>TRBD2|TRBJ2-1|TRBV20-1|many
CSATRTSGRNEQFF
TGCAGTGCTACGAGGACTAGCGGCCGCAATGAGCAGTTCTTC
>TRBD2|TRBJ2-1|TRBV7-9|many
CASSLTGTSGDNEQFF
TGTGCCAGCAGCTTAACCGGGACTAGCGGGGACAATGAGCAGTTCTTC
>.|TRBJ1-1|TRBV7-3|many
CASSLRVTEAFF
TGTGCCAGCAGCTTAAGGGTCACTGAAGCTTTCTTT
>TRBD1|TRBJ2-5|TRBV12-3/TRBV12-4|few
CASSRTGGRETQYF
TGTGCCAGCAGTCGAACAGGGGGCAGGGAGACCCAGTACTTC
>.|TRBJ2-1|TRBV3-1|few
CASSQYGEQFF
TGTGCCAGCAGCCAATACGGGGAGCAGTTCTTC
>TRBD2|TRBJ2-1|TRBV4-2|many
CASSQSGLAGPNEQFF
TGTGCCAGCAGCCAATCGGGACTAGCGGGCCCCAATGAGCAGTTCTTC
>TRBD2|TRBJ2-1|TRBV5-4|many
CASSLDVAGVNYNEQFF
TGTGCCAGCAGCTTGGACGTAGCGGGAGTGAATTACAATGAGCAGTTCTTC
>.|TRBJ1-1|TRBV7-2|many
CASSSRAANTEAFF
TGTGCCAGCAGCTCTCGAGCGGCCAACACTGAAGCTTTCTTT